A selection of T cell receptor beta chains follows, all from one sample in a study of shared T cell receptors in the human thymus. The repertoire was sequenced with immunoSEQ multiplex PCR; TCRdb's copy has only in-frame clones and lacks some. The sample consists of some 760,000 clones, approximately 83% of them appearing once. These sequences were also reported in another study, on human thymus T cells.

The sequenced material came from thymocytes. The receptors stem from a girl under two years old with a congenital heart defect. Both conserved end residues are part of each CDR3. The order of the fields is V gene, clone size, J gene, D gene, CDR3 DNA, CDR3 protein. The D gene is left open where the match is weak. Clone size appears in some rows only: once, few, many, or a class for an expanded clone.

TRBV19	NA	TRBJ2-7	NA	TGTGCCAGTAGCCGCAATAGGACAGACGAGCATACAGCGGATACCGTCTACGAGCAGTACTTC	CASSRNRTDEHTADTVYEQYF
TRBV4-1	NA	TRBJ2-5	NA	TGCGCCAGCAGCCGCGAGAATTCGGGGGAGACCCAGTACTTC	CASSRENSGETQYF
TRBV2	NA	TRBJ1-3	TRBD1	TGTGCCAGCAGTGATGGGACAGGGACAGGAAACACCATATATTTT	CASSDGTGTGNTIYF
TRBV7-9	few	TRBJ1-2	TRBD1	TGTGCCAGCAGCTTTGGCAGGGGGCGCGTCAACTATGGCTACACCTTC	CASSFGRGRVNYGYTF
TRBV29-1	few	TRBJ2-7	NA	TGCAGCGTTGAGAGGGGCGGGGACGAGCAGTACTTC	CSVERGGDEQYF
TRBV6-5	NA	TRBJ1-6	TRBD1	TGTGCCAGCAGTTACGGGACAGGATCTAATTCACCCCTCCACTTT	CASSYGTGSNSPLHF
TRBV9	NA	TRBJ1-1	NA	TGTGCCAGCAGCGTCAGGGTCTGGGACACTGAAGCTTTCTTT	CASSVRVWDTEAFF
TRBV11-2	NA	TRBJ2-1	TRBD2	TGTGCCAGCAGCCAAAGACTAGCGGGGGGACCCAATGAGCAGTTCTTC	CASSQRLAGGPNEQFF
TRBV25-1	NA	TRBJ1-4	TRBD1	TGTGCCAGCAGTGCCCCGGGACAGGGGGCGGAAAAACTGTTTTTT	CASSAPGQGAEKLFF
TRBV4-1	NA	TRBJ1-4	NA	TGCGCCAGCAGCCGACCCCGGTCACTGCTCGAGGGTAATGAAAAACTGTTTTTT	CASSRPRSLLEGNEKLFF
TRBV5-1	NA	TRBJ1-2	NA	TGCGCCAGCAGCGGCCCGGGTGCGGACTATGGCTACACCTTC	CASSGPGADYGYTF
TRBV4-3	NA	TRBJ1-2	TRBD1	TGCGCCAGCGCTCAAAGGCCGGGACAGGGTTCTGGCTACACCTTC	CASAQRPGQGSGYTF
TRBV7-6	NA	TRBJ2-1	NA	TGTGCCAGCAGCCATACCCACCTTTTTAGCGGCTCCTACAATGAGCAGTTCTTC	CASSHTHLFSGSYNEQFF
TRBV5-4	NA	TRBJ1-2	TRBD1	TGTGCCAGCAGGGGACAGGTTGCTAACTATGGCTACACCTTC	CASRGQVANYGYTF
TRBV25-1	NA	TRBJ1-4	NA	TGTGCCAGCAGTGATTTCTTGGCGGCCAAAGAAAAACTGTTTTTT	CASSDFLAAKEKLFF
TRBV7-9	NA	TRBJ2-7	NA	TGTGCCAGCAGCTTAGGGGAGCCTAAATCCTACGAGCAGTACTTC	CASSLGEPKSYEQYF
TRBV19	NA	TRBJ2-2	NA	TGTGCCAGTAGTATAGAGACCGTCGGGGACTGTCAAGCTCGTGGCGCGAACACCGGGGAGCTGTTTTTT	CASSIETVGDCQARGANTGELFF
TRBV5-1	once	TRBJ2-1	NA	TGCGCCAGCAGACTCCCGGTCCTAACCCTGGGGGGCTCCTACAATGAGCAGTTCTTC	CASRLPVLTLGGSYNEQFF
TRBV6-4	NA	TRBJ2-3	TRBD1	TGTGCCAGCAGTCCTGATACCGACAGGGTAGATACGCAGTATTTT	CASSPDTDRVDTQYF
TRBV4-3	NA	TRBJ2-1	NA	TGCGCCAGCAGCCAAGATCTAAGCGGCCAGCACACTGAGCAGTTCTTC	CASSQDLSGQHTEQFF
TRBV27	NA	TRBJ2-7	TRBD1	TGTGCCAGCAGTGGGACAGGGAAGGGGGACGAGCAGTACTTC	CASSGTGKGDEQYF
TRBV7-9	NA	TRBJ2-1	TRBD1	TGTGCCAGCAGCTGGGGACAGGGGCAGAATGAGCAGTTCTTC	CASSWGQGQNEQFF
TRBV5-1	NA	TRBJ2-2	NA	TGCGCCAGCAGCTTGTATCCGTCTTACGGGGGGAACACCGGGGAGCTGTTTTTT	CASSLYPSYGGNTGELFF
TRBV27	NA	TRBJ1-6	TRBD1	TGTGCCAGCAGTGCAAGGGGACAGGGGCATTCACCCCTCCACTTT	CASSARGQGHSPLHF
TRBV10-2	NA	TRBJ1-3	NA	TGCGCCAGCAGTGAAAGGACAGCGCACTCTGGAAACACCATATATTTT	CASSERTAHSGNTIYF
TRBV5-4	NA	TRBJ2-6	NA	TGTGCCAGCAGCTTGGCCGGCAGGGGGGACTTCTCTGGGGCCAACGTCCTGACTTTC	CASSLAGRGDFSGANVLTF